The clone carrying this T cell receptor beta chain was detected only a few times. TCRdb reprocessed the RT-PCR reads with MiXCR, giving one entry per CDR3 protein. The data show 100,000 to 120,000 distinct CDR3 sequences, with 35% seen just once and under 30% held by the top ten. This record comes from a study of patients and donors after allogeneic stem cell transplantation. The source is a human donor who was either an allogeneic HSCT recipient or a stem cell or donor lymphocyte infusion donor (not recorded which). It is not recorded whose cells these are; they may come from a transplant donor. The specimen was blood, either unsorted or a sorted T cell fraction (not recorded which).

In DNA, the CDR3 is TGCAGTGCTAGTGAGGCTAGCGGTCGCACAGATACGCAGTATTTT. Its protein product is CSASEASGRTDTQYF. The chain is built from TRBV20-1 and TRBJ2-3; 7 bases align to TRBD2. Unmatched junction bases numbered 7, after V lost 3 bases and J lost 1 base. CDR1 and CDR2 (germline): DFQATT, SNEGSKA (reference sequence). This CDR3 has 15 amino acids.